This section outlines one T cell receptor beta chain sequence together with its context. These data are taken from a study of blood T cell repertoires in COVID-19. TCRdb keeps only in-frame clones here, not all; method: immunoSEQ multiplex PCR. The repertoire holds 85,000 to 120,000 clones, with 75% to 90% as singletons. V dropped 4 bases and J dropped 4; count of bases not matched to a gene: 9. The CDR3 is 16 amino acids. The germline gives CDR1 SEHNR, CDR2 FQNEAQ (reference sequence). Sequenced: peripheral blood. The receptor was derived from a human donor in a cohort sampled during active COVID-19. This chain uses TRBV7-9 with TRBJ2-3; 9 nucleotides align to TRBD1. The CDR3 is CASSSGTGRDADTQYF. CDR3 nucleotide sequence: TGTGCCAGCAGCTCAGGGACAGGGCGTGACGCAGATACGCAGTATTTT.